The 15 T cell receptor beta chains given below trace back to one sample, sequenced in a study of early T cells in non-severe SARS-CoV-2 infection. Using its own MiXCR run on the 5' RACE reads, TCRdb lists one record per CDR3 protein. Of roughly 24,000 distinct CDR3 sequences listed, approximately 5% are singletons. Sequencing was performed on whole blood. These receptors originate from an adult who was a healthcare worker with PCR-confirmed SARS-CoV-2 infection or an uninfected control (not recorded which).

This clonotype was found many times. The chain links TRBV7-9 to TRBJ1-1, with 12 bases lining up with TRBD1. The germline gives CDR1 SEHNR, CDR2 FQNEAQ (reference sequence). With V trimmed by 5 bases and J by 1 base, 8 bases remained unmatched. This CDR3 has 17 residues. Here the CDR3 reads CASSATGDRGPNTEAFF. CDR3 coding DNA: TGTGCCAGCAGCGCGACTGGGGACAGGGGGCCGAACACTGAAGCTTTCTTT.

This clonotype appeared a few times. This chain links TRBV3-1 with TRBJ2-7; D is undetermined. This CDR3 spans 13 amino acids. V was clipped by 2 bases and J by 4 bases, with 9 bases between them. Germline CDR1 LGHDT, CDR2 YNNKEL (reference sequence). CDR3 sequence (DNA): TGTGCCAGCAGCCAACTGTTCCAGTACGAGCAGTACTTC. Residues: CASSQLFQYEQYF.

This clonotype was recorded many times. J is TRBJ2-2 and V is TRBV12-3 or TRBV12-4; D is uncertain. V shed 4 bases and J shed 3 bases, with 6 bases lying between them. This CDR3 comprises 13 residues. CDR3 nucleotides: TGTGCCAGCAGTTCCCATGACACCGGGGAGCTGTTTTTT. The encoded protein is CASSSHDTGELFF.

This clonotype appeared a few times. The genes are TRBV6-2 or TRBV6-3 and TRBJ2-7; 9 bases fit TRBD2. V gave up 8 bases and J gave up 3 bases; unmatched junction bases: 11. The CDR3 contains 15 residues. The germline V gene has CDR1 MNHEY and CDR2 SVGEGT. The CDR3 bases are TGTGCCAGCGTCCCCGTGACTAGCGGATTCTACGAGCAGTACTTC. It encodes CASVPVTSGFYEQYF.

This clonotype was counted many times. This chain uses TRBV14 with TRBJ2-4, with TRBD1 matching over 7 bases. The CDR3 consists of 13 residues. Trimming at V came to 1 base and at J to 8 bases, leaving 2 bases not matched to a gene. Germline CDR1 SGHDN, CDR2 FVKESK. The CDR3: CASSQGGTDIQYF. CDR3 sequence (DNA): TGTGCCAGCAGCCAAGGAGGGACAGACATTCAGTACTTC. The full variable domain, rest sourced from reference TRBV14 and TRBJ2-4, is EAGVTQFPSHSVIEKGQTVTLRCDPISGHDNLYWYRRVMGKEIKFLLHFVKESKQDESGMPNNRFLAERTGGTYSTLKVQPAELEDSGVYFCASSQGGTDIQYFGAGTRLSVL.

This clonotype was observed a few times. This chain links TRBV12-5 with TRBJ2-1; 7 bases match TRBD1. CDR3 size: 17 residues. J lost 0 bases, V lost 4 bases, and 9 bases had no gene match. Germline CDR1 is LGHNT and CDR2 is FRNRAP. For the CDR3, the DNA is TGTGCTAGTGGTTCGTTTGAGGGGGCTATCTCCTACAATGAGCAGTTCTTC. Amino acid sequence: CASGSFEGAISYNEQFF.

In its sample, this clonotype was seen many times. The chain combines TRBV6-5 with TRBJ2-1; 8 bases are a match to TRBD1. The V segment lost 0 bases and the J segment 5 bases; nucleotides outside the gene matches: 6. Germline V CDR1 and CDR2: MNHEY, SVGAGI. CDR3 length: 16 amino acids. The CDR3: CASSYSRTGSDNEQFF. CDR3 DNA sequence: TGTGCCAGCAGTTACTCGAGGACAGGGAGCGACAATGAGCAGTTCTTC.

This chain joins TRBV7-8 and TRBJ1-3, with unresolved D. Per the germline V gene, CDR1 is SGHVS and CDR2 is FQNEAQ. The CDR3 length is 18 residues. V gave up 2 bases and J gave up 0 bases, with 17 bases separating them. CDR3 nucleotides: TGTGCCAGCAGCTTATGGGCCGCCTCCTTAGACTCTGGAAACACCATATATTTT. Amino acid sequence: CASSLWAASLDSGNTIYF.

In its sample, this clonotype was seen many times. The genes are TRBV7-9 and TRBJ2-3, with a weak D call TRBD1 (6 bases). V was pared by 6 bases and J by 0 bases, with 13 bases between. The length of the CDR3 is 15 residues. The germline V gene has CDR1 SEHNR and CDR2 FQNEAQ (reference sequence). The CDR3 coding sequence is TGTGCCAGCAGTTTATACAGGGCCAGCACAGATACGCAGTATTTT. Amino acids: CASSLYRASTDTQYF.

This clonotype was observed many times. This chain links TRBV6-2 or TRBV6-3 with TRBJ2-1; D gene unclear. Trimming cost V 8 bases and J 3 bases, with 5 bases left between them. Germline V gene lookup returns CDR1 MNHEY and CDR2 SVGEGT. The CDR3 covers 11 residues. The CDR3 sequence is CASRNYNEQFF. CDR3 in DNA: TGTGCCAGCCGAAACTACAATGAGCAGTTCTTC.

This clonotype was picked up many times. The chain couples TRBV20-1 to TRBJ2-5, with D possibly being TRBD1 or TRBD2 (6 bases each). CDR3 length equals 15 residues. Trimming removed 1 base from V and 1 base from J, with 13 bases in between. The germline V gene has CDR1 DFQATT and CDR2 SNEGSKA (reference sequence). In DNA form, the CDR3 reads TGCAGTGCTAGAGGGAGAGGGGGGAGCCAAGAGACCCAGTACTTC. This encodes CSARGRGGSQETQYF.

The CDR3 nucleotides are TGCGCCAGCAGCCAAGATTTCGAGAATGAGCAGTTCTTC. Translated: CASSQDFENEQFF. This chain connects TRBV4-3 to TRBJ2-1; D is uncertain. This CDR3 is 13 amino acids long. CDR1 and CDR2 (germline): LGHNA, YSLEER. Between the trimmed V and J ends, which lost 0 bases and 7 bases, there was a span of 7 bases.

This clonotype has only a few counts. The gene calls are TRBV11-3 and TRBJ1-3; the D is unclear. This CDR3 region has 17 residues. Germline CDR1 is SGHNT and CDR2 is YENEEA. Deletions cut 5 bases from V and 0 bases from J, with 17 bases between. DNA of the CDR3: TGTGCCAGCAGCCCCCCACGGGATTCCAACTCTGGAAACACCATATATTTT. This translates into CASSPPRDSNSGNTIYF.

This clonotype was seen more than once but under ten times. The V call is TRBV4-1, the J call TRBJ2-1; D not resolved. This CDR3 spans 16 amino acids. CDR1 is MGHRA and CDR2 is YSYEKL in the germline V gene. V was clipped by 0 bases and J by 7 bases, with 16 bases between them. The CDR3 nucleotides are TGCGCCAGCAGCCAAGAAAGTAGTGGGCCTTTAAATGAGCAGTTCTTC. It specifies CASSQESSGPLNEQFF.

This clonotype was seen repeatedly, ten times or more. At one of its ends the junction is not consistent with the germline gene, which may arise from a read error. The chain recombines TRBV28 with TRBJ2-7, with 9 positions matching TRBD1. There are 15 residues in the CDR3. CDR1 and CDR2 (germline): MDHEN, SYDVKM. The CDR3 region is CVSSTRRTGVYEQYF. The CDR3 region has the DNA TGTGTCAGCAGTACTCGACGGACAGGGGTCTACGAGCAGTACTTC.